What follows are 15 T cell receptor beta chains derived from one specimen sequenced in a study of vaccination effects on CD4 cells after COVID-19. The authors isolated CD4+ T cells after around 10 days of culture. The antigens for these receptors are not known. The assay was immunoSEQ multiplex PCR, and TCRdb's table has in-frame clones only and misses some. The sample includes approximately 45,000 clones, 76% of them seen just once. The material was CD4+ T cells from PBMCs cultured without peptide, obtained before COVID-19 vaccination. These receptors were obtained from a human donor who had a prior SARS-CoV-2 infection.

A note on this clone: Relative to the germline gene, one junction end is altered; a read error may explain this. The V and J genes are TRBV6-5 and TRBJ2-3; D not resolved. The CDR3 sequence is 13 residues long. The germline V gene encodes CDR1 MNHEY and CDR2 SVGAGI. The CDR3 spells CASSYSGGDTEYF. The DNA of the CDR3 is TGTGCCAGCAGTTACTCGGGCGGCGATACGGAGTATTTT.

The V and J genes are TRBV15 and TRBJ2-1, with D unresolved. Between the trimmed V and J ends, which lost 0 bases and 8 bases, there was a span of 11 bases. The CDR3 totals 14 residues. Germline assignment: CDR1 LNHNV and CDR2 YYDKDF (reference sequence). CDR3 amino acids: CATSRDLGPDEQFF. The CDR3 bases are TGTGCCACCAGCAGAGATCTAGGCCCCGATGAGCAGTTCTTC.

The gene calls are TRBV10-3 and TRBJ2-7; 8 bases are a match to TRBD2. J was trimmed by 0 bases and V by 6 bases; bases with no gene match: 10. Germline V gives CDR1 ENHRY, CDR2 SYGVKD. The CDR3 is made up of 16 amino acids. Here the CDR3 DNA reads TGTGCCATCAGAGGCACGGGGGGGGCCAGCTCCTACGAGCAGTACTTC. This gives the protein CAIRGTGGASSYEQYF.

This rearrangement joins TRBV5-1 to TRBJ2-1; TRBD2 agrees at 14 bases. CDR1 SGHRS and CDR2 YFSETQ come from the germline V gene. This CDR3 is 16 amino acids long. After removal of 2 bases from V and 8 bases from J, the junction contained 6 bases not matched to a gene. The CDR3 DNA sequence: TGCGCCAGCAGCTTCGGACTAGCGGGAGGAAGAGATGAGCAGTTCTTC. The encoded protein is CASSFGLAGGRDEQFF.

This chain uses TRBV4-1 with TRBJ1-3; D uncertain. There are 13 residues in the CDR3. CDR1 and CDR2 (germline): MGHRA, YSYEKL. V lost 0 bases and J lost 6, with 6 bases in between. Here the CDR3 DNA reads TGCGCCAGCAGCCAAGACACGTTAAACACCATATATTTT. Translated: CASSQDTLNTIYF.

The CDR3 loop reads CASSTIPSGEQFF. The CDR3 DNA sequence: TGTGCCAGCAGTACGATTCCTAGTGGTGAGCAGTTCTTC. V and J are TRBV6-5 and TRBJ2-1; no clear D gene. The V end was cut by 5 bases, the J end by 9 bases, with 14 bases between. The germline V gene encodes CDR1 MNHEY and CDR2 SVGAGI. The CDR3 totals 13 residues.

The V gene is TRBV11-1, the J gene TRBJ1-6; D ambiguous. Germline values: CDR1 SGHAT, CDR2 FQDESV (reference sequence). The V end was cut by 5 bases, the J end by 10 bases, with 15 bases between. This CDR3 has 14 amino acids. The DNA of the CDR3 is TGTGCCAGCAGCCTACCGGGCCTGGGGTCACCCCTCCACTTT. This gives the protein CASSLPGLGSPLHF.

The chain couples TRBV5-8 to TRBJ1-4; 8 bases map to TRBD1. The germline CDR1 and CDR2 sequences are SGHTS and YDEGEE. After removal of 4 bases from V and 7 bases from J, the junction contained 9 bases not matched to a gene. The CDR3 extends over 15 amino acids. Here the CDR3 reads CASSLDRDPSEKLFF. The CDR3 DNA sequence: TGTGCCAGCAGCCTGGACAGGGACCCCTCTGAAAAACTGTTTTTT.

The chain recombines TRBV7-6 with TRBJ1-1; tentative D call: TRBD1 (6 bases). V dropped 5 bases and J dropped 4 bases, with 17 bases sitting between them. Germline assignment: CDR1 SGHVS and CDR2 FNYEAQ. The CDR3 loop spans 15 amino acids. The CDR3 nucleotides are TGTGCCAGCAGCAGACAGGCGTCTACGGGCACTGAAGCTTTCTTT. Its protein product is CASSRQASTGTEAFF.

The genes are TRBV7-6 and TRBJ1-1; tentatively, D is TRBD1 (6 bases). The CDR3 spans 16 residues. Trimming cost V 2 bases and J 1 base, with 14 bases left between them. In germline, CDR1 is SGHVS, CDR2 FNYEAQ. CDR3 amino acids: CASSLSAGAGNTEAFF. The DNA of the CDR3 is TGTGCCAGCAGCTTATCGGCGGGGGCTGGGAACACTGAAGCTTTCTTT. The complete variable domain, with remaining parts taken from reference TRBV7-6 and TRBJ1-1, reads GAGVSQSPRYKVTKRGQDVALRCDPISGHVSLYWYRQALGQGPEFLTYFNYEAQQDKSGLPNDRFSAERPEGSISTLTIQRTEQRDSAMYRCASSLSAGAGNTEAFFGQGTRLTVV.

V gene TRBV5-6 combines with J gene TRBJ1-2, with 12 bases identical to TRBD1. Germline CDR1 reads SGHDT; CDR2 reads YYEEEE. The V gene end was trimmed by 4 bases and the J gene end by 8 bases; junction bases not matched to a gene: 18. The CDR3 is 18 amino acids. CDR3: CASSIGEGPGQGASGYTF. CDR3 nucleotide sequence: TGTGCCAGCAGCATAGGAGAAGGACCGGGACAGGGGGCATCCGGCTACACCTTC.

This chain uses TRBV18 with TRBJ2-7; 8 bases are shared with TRBD1. The V segment lost 3 bases and the J segment 1 base; nucleotides outside the gene matches: 5. Germline values: CDR1 KGHSH, CDR2 LQKENI. This CDR3 comprises 15 residues. Written as DNA, the CDR3 is TGTGCCAGCTCACCTCGACAGGGGATATCCTACGAGCAGTACTTC. This codes for CASSPRQGISYEQYF.

The rearrangement uses TRBV19 and TRBJ2-1, with 8 bases fitting TRBD2. The V and J ends lost 6 bases and 7 bases, in that order; junction bases with no gene match: 11. CDR3 length: 15 amino acids. CDR1 and CDR2 (germline): LNHDA, SQIVND (reference sequence). The DNA of the CDR3 is TGTGCCAGTAGCGTACTAGCGGCAGTGGGGAATGAGCAGTTCTTC. Its translation: CASSVLAAVGNEQFF.

This chain links TRBV27 with TRBJ2-7; weak D call: TRBD1 (6 bases). The CDR3 runs 14 residues. CDR1 and CDR2 (germline): MNHEY, SMNVEV (reference sequence). V was trimmed by 5 bases and J by 0 bases, leaving 11 bases between them. CDR3 nucleotides: TGTGCCAGCAGTCCCTGGACAGACTCCTACGAGCAGTACTTC. This gives the protein CASSPWTDSYEQYF.

This sequence joins TRBV5-1 and TRBJ2-7; D possibly corresponds to TRBD2 (5 bases). This CDR3 spans 15 amino acids. Germline lookup yields CDR1 SGHRS and CDR2 YFSETQ. V was clipped by 2 bases and J by 6 bases, with 18 bases between them. The CDR3 here is CASSFGRIARGEQYF. CDR3 DNA: TGCGCCAGCAGCTTTGGGCGGATTGCCCGGGGCGAGCAGTACTTC. The full variable domain, its missing parts supplied by reference TRBV5-1 and TRBJ2-7, is KAGVTQTPRYLIKTRGQQVTLSCSPISGHRSVSWYQQTPGQGLQFLFEYFSETQRNKGNFPGRFSGRQFSNSRSEMNVSTLELGDSALYLCASSFGRIARGEQYFGPGTRLTVT.